The 28 T cell receptor beta chains below come from one sample, sequenced in a study of blood T cell repertoires in COVID-19. Sequenced by immunoSEQ multiplex PCR; TCRdb stores in-frame clones only, minus some. Counted here are approximately 260,000 clones, 84% occurring once; the ten biggest clones make up over 8.5%. The material sequenced was peripheral blood. The receptors here all came from a human donor in a cohort sampled during active COVID-19.

This rearrangement joins TRBV2 to TRBJ2-7; D might be TRBD1 (6 bases). CDR1 and CDR2 from the germline V gene are SNHLY and FYNNEI. The CDR3 contains 14 residues. V lost 6 bases, J lost 6 bases, and 18 bases lay in between. CDR3 protein: CASRTDRTRSEQYF. The CDR3, as DNA: TGTGCCAGCAGAACTGACAGGACCCGATCCGAGCAGTACTTC.

CDR3 residues: CSASGTGRLSGQPQHF. The CDR3 region has the DNA TGCAGTGCTAGTGGGACAGGGAGGCTTTCGGGCCAGCCCCAGCATTTT. The genes are TRBV20-1 and TRBJ1-5, with TRBD1 matching over 9 bases. The CDR3 consists of 16 residues. CDR1 and CDR2 from the germline V gene are DFQATT and SNEGSKA (reference sequence). Germline trimming cut 3 bases from V and 7 bases from J; bases unmatched to any gene: 13.

A few counts support this clone. The chain employs TRBV19 and TRBJ1-3, with unresolved D. Germline CDR1 is LNHDA and CDR2 is SQIVND (reference sequence). Trimming removed 6 bases at V and 0 bases at J, with 6 bases between. CDR3 length: 13 residues. CDR3 nucleotides: TGTGCCAGTAGACCAGTCTCTGGAAACACCATATATTTT. Translating it yields CASRPVSGNTIYF.

CDR3 sequence: CASRGERVRYEQYF. The CDR3 region has the DNA TGTGCCAGCAGAGGGGAACGGGTACGATACGAGCAGTACTTC. V and J are TRBV21-1 and TRBJ2-7; TRBD1 is the table's D call and was not checked against the DNA. TRBV21-1 is labeled a pseudogene. This CDR3 is built from 14 residues.

The rearrangement joins TRBV5-1 to TRBJ2-4; 10 bases line up with TRBD1. J gave up 3 bases and V 4 bases, and 4 bases lay outside the gene matches. The germline V gene encodes CDR1 SGHRS and CDR2 YFSETQ. The CDR3 is made up of 15 amino acids. CDR3 DNA: TGCGCCAGCAGCGGAGGACAGGGGGGCAAAAACATTCAGTACTTC. It codes for CASSGGQGGKNIQYF. Full variable domain (rest looked up from reference TRBV5-1 and TRBJ2-4): KAGVTQTPRYLIKTRGQQVTLSCSPISGHRSVSWYQQTPGQGLQFLFEYFSETQRNKGNFPGRFSGRQFSNSRSEMNVSTLELGDSALYLCASSGGQGGKNIQYFGAGTRLSVL.

This clone was counted many times. This rearrangement joins TRBV4-2 to TRBJ2-5, with D possibly TRBD2 on 6 matching bases. Germline V gives CDR1 LGHNA, CDR2 YNFKEQ. This CDR3 has 14 amino acids. V lost 0 bases, J lost 5 bases, and 10 bases lay in between. The CDR3 spells CASSQEWRAETQYF. The CDR3 region has the DNA TGTGCCAGCAGCCAAGAATGGAGGGCGGAGACCCAGTACTTC.

The chain carries TRBV10-3 and TRBJ2-5, with D unclear. The germline V and J ends were trimmed by 3 bases and 1 base, with 6 bases remaining between them. Looked up from germline, CDR1 is ENHRY and CDR2 is SYGVKD. This CDR3 has 13 residues. CDR3 bases: TGTGCCATCAGTGATGAGTTCCAAGAGACCCAGTACTTC. Its translation: CAISDEFQETQYF.

This chain uses TRBV5-6 with TRBJ1-3, with TRBD1 matching 7 bases. CDR3 length: 16 residues. Per the germline V gene, CDR1 is SGHDT and CDR2 is YYEEEE. Unmatched junction bases numbered 10, after V lost 4 bases and J lost 3 bases. The DNA of the CDR3 is TGTGCCAGCAGCCCGCGATCAGGGGGATTTGGAAACACCATATATTTT. It encodes CASSPRSGGFGNTIYF.

This chain joins TRBV15 and TRBJ2-3; D not resolved. Looked up from germline, CDR1 is LNHNV and CDR2 is YYDKDF (reference sequence). This CDR3 comprises 15 residues. Trimming removed 2 bases at V and 0 bases at J, with 9 bases between. The CDR3 loop is CATSRSIQSTDTQYF. The CDR3 coding sequence is TGTGCCACCAGCAGATCAATTCAAAGCACAGATACGCAGTATTTT.

The V call is TRBV7-2, the J call TRBJ1-1; D not certain. Trimming removed 1 base from V and 7 bases from J, with 7 bases in between. The CDR3 length is 12 residues. Germline CDR1 SGHTA, CDR2 FQGNSA. As DNA, the CDR3 is TGTGCCAGCAGCTTAGGCAGGATTGAAGCTTTCTTT. Protein: CASSLGRIEAFF. Full variable domain (outside the CDR3, taken from reference TRBV7-2 and TRBJ1-1): GAGVSQSPSNKVTEKGKDVELRCDPISGHTALYWYRQSLGQGLEFLIYFQGNSAPDKSGLPSDRFSAERTGGSVSTLTIQRTQQEDSAVYLCASSLGRIEAFFGQGTRLTVV.

The J gene is TRBJ2-7, the V gene TRBV27, with a tentative D call TRBD1 (7 bases). Germline V gene sequence: CDR1 MNHEY, CDR2 SMNVEV (reference sequence). The ends were cut back, 7 bases at V and 5 bases at J, with 18 bases in the middle. The CDR3 extends over 14 amino acids. The CDR3: CASTSGGGGDEQYF. CDR3 nucleotide sequence: TGTGCCAGCACCTCAGGAGGAGGGGGCGACGAGCAGTACTTC.

This chain connects TRBV19 to TRBJ2-3, with D perhaps matching TRBD1 (6 bases). The CDR3 sequence is 16 residues long. V lost 5 bases to trimming and J lost 0 bases, with 15 bases between them. From germline, CDR1 is LNHDA and CDR2 SQIVND (reference sequence). This chain's CDR3 is CASSPGTKSSTDTQYF. The DNA of the CDR3 is TGTGCCAGTAGTCCCGGGACAAAATCTAGCACAGATACGCAGTATTTT.

This chain joins TRBV7-3 and TRBJ2-5, with TRBD1 as a possible D gene (6 bases). Germline-derived CDR1 and CDR2 are SGHTA and FQGTGA. This CDR3 comprises 15 residues. The V end was cut by 5 bases, the J end by 3 bases, with 16 bases between. In DNA, the CDR3 is TGTGCCAGCAGCGTAGGAATCCGGGACAAAGAGACCCAGTACTTC. Its protein product is CASSVGIRDKETQYF.

V is TRBV5-1 and J is TRBJ2-1; tentative D call: TRBD2 (6 bases). Germline V gives CDR1 SGHRS, CDR2 YFSETQ. This CDR3 region has 18 residues. Trimming took off 0 bases at V and 3 bases at J, with 19 bases between the two ends. DNA of the CDR3: TGCGCCAGCAGCTTGGCCAAGATAACGGCGGGAATCTACAATGAGCAGTTCTTC. Protein sequence: CASSLAKITAGIYNEQFF.

The CDR3 nucleotides read TGTGCCAGCAGGGGAGATCAAATTGGGAACACTGAAGCTTTCTTT. Amino acids: CASRGDQIGNTEAFF. The V call is TRBV2, the J call TRBJ1-1; no clear D. This CDR3 region has 15 residues. Germline V CDR1 and CDR2: SNHLY, FYNNEI. V dropped 6 bases and J dropped 1 base, with 15 bases sitting between them.

The CDR3 reads CASSDRGSQETQYF. In nucleotides, the CDR3 is TGTGCCAGCAGTGACAGGGGGTCACAAGAGACCCAGTACTTC. J is TRBJ2-5 and V is TRBV6-1; TRBD1 agrees at 7 bases. Germline-derived CDR1 and CDR2 are MNHNS and SASEGT. The CDR3 totals 14 residues. The V segment lost 3 bases and the J segment 2 bases; nucleotides outside the gene matches: 3.

The chain is built from TRBV18 and TRBJ1-2, with 8 bases matching TRBD1. CDR3 length equals 13 residues. V lost 6 bases to trimming and J lost 3 bases; unmatched junction nucleotides: 3. In germline, CDR1 is KGHSH, CDR2 LQKENI. CDR3 nucleotides: TGTGCCAGCTCGTCGACAGGGGACTATGGCTACACCTTC. It yields the protein CASSSTGDYGYTF.

DNA of the CDR3: TGTGCCAGCAGCCTCACAGGGCTGATCAATCAGCCCCAGCATTTT. As protein: CASSLTGLINQPQHF. The gene calls are TRBV3-1 (or the pseudogene TRBV3-2) and TRBJ1-5; D may be TRBD1 (6 bases). Germline-derived CDR1 and CDR2 are LGHDT and YNNKEL (reference sequence). The CDR3 contains 15 residues. Between the trimmed V and J ends, which lost 4 bases and 3 bases, there was a span of 13 bases.

The chain recombines TRBV19 with TRBJ1-4; D not resolved. Germline loops: CDR1 LNHDA, CDR2 SQIVND (reference sequence). Trimming left V 4 bases short and J 5 bases short, with 11 bases between. The CDR3 runs to 14 residues. The CDR3 DNA reads as TGTGCCAGTAGTAGAAAGGGAGGGAATGAAAAACTGTTTTTT. This sequence encodes CASSRKGGNEKLFF. Full variable domain (rest looked up from reference TRBV19 and TRBJ1-4): DGGITQSPKYLFRKEGQNVTLSCEQNLNHDAMYWYRQDPGQGLRLIYYSQIVNDFQKGDIAEGYSVSREKKESFPLTVTSAQKNPTAFYLCASSRKGGNEKLFFGSGTQLSVL.

The rearrangement joins TRBV6-5 to TRBJ2-7; a weak D match, TRBD1 (6 bases). This CDR3 comprises 13 residues. Trimming removed 6 bases from V and 6 bases from J, with 15 bases in between. Germline V CDR1 and CDR2: MNHEY, SVGAGI. CDR3 in amino acids: CASRDSAPPEQYF. The CDR3 DNA reads TGTGCCAGCAGGGACAGTGCCCCTCCCGAGCAGTACTTC.

This chain joins TRBV20-1 and TRBJ1-5; 11 bases align to TRBD1. J gave up 6 bases and V 3 bases, and 10 bases lay outside the gene matches. There are 16 residues in the CDR3. The germline V gene encodes CDR1 DFQATT and CDR2 SNEGSKA (reference sequence). The CDR3 DNA is TGCAGTGCTAGTAGGGGAACCGGGACAGGGGGTCAGCCCCAGCATTTT. Its protein is CSASRGTGTGGQPQHF.

The chain links TRBV5-1 to TRBJ2-7, with a weak D call TRBD1 (5 bases). The CDR3 totals 14 residues. The V gene lost 0 bases and the J gene lost 5 bases, with 12 bases spanning the gap. The germline gives CDR1 SGHRS, CDR2 YFSETQ. CDR3 amino acids: CASSLENRFNEQYF. CDR3 in DNA: TGCGCCAGCAGCTTGGAAAACAGGTTCAACGAGCAGTACTTC.

V is TRBV5-1 and J is TRBJ2-4; 11 bases line up with TRBD1. The CDR3 covers 17 residues. V dropped 4 bases and J dropped 5; count of bases not matched to a gene: 11. Germline V lookup: CDR1 SGHRS, CDR2 YFSETQ. For the CDR3, the DNA is TGCGCCAGCAGCGCTCCCGGGACAGGGGGAGGGCAAAACATTCAGTACTTC. Translating it yields CASSAPGTGGGQNIQYF.

The CDR3 sequence: CASSLSKTRRDRGTDEQFF. The CDR3, as DNA: TGTGCCAGCAGTTTATCTAAAACCCGCCGGGACAGGGGTACCGATGAGCAGTTCTTC. The chain uses TRBV27 and TRBJ2-1; 10 nucleotides align to TRBD1. This CDR3 comprises 19 residues. Looked up from germline, CDR1 is MNHEY and CDR2 is SMNVEV (reference sequence). V shed 0 bases, J shed 8 bases, and the junction held 16 bases outside the gene matches.

The genes are TRBV2 and TRBJ1-2; 8 bases align to TRBD1. V gave up 1 base and J gave up 2 bases; unmatched junction bases: 3. In germline, CDR1 is SNHLY, CDR2 FYNNEI. The CDR3 length is 15 residues. The CDR3 DNA is TGTGCCAGCAGTGAAGGGACAGGGCCCAACTATGGCTACACCTTC. Translation gives CASSEGTGPNYGYTF.

V usage is TRBV6-5 and J usage is TRBJ1-2; D gene unclear. Germline loops: CDR1 MNHEY, CDR2 SVGAGI. Trimming left V 2 bases short and J 6 bases short, with 13 bases between. The CDR3 spans 14 residues. CDR3 sequence reads: CASSYGSRSHGYTF. The CDR3 DNA is TGTGCCAGCAGTTACGGTTCGCGGTCGCATGGCTACACCTTC.

The chain is built from TRBV18 and TRBJ2-7, with 7 bases fitting TRBD1. CDR1 and CDR2 (germline): KGHSH, LQKENI. The CDR3 spans 13 residues. The ends lost 5 bases at V and 5 bases at J; junction bases unmatched: 6. CDR3 DNA sequence: TGTGCCAGCTCATCCACAGGGGTCCACGAGCAGTACTTC. Translation gives CASSSTGVHEQYF.

The rearrangement links TRBV5-1 to TRBJ2-1, with 12 bases fitting TRBD2. The CDR3 consists of 19 residues. Per germline, CDR1 SGHRS and CDR2 YFSETQ. Trimming removed 4 bases from V and 7 bases from J; junction bases left unmatched: 18. In DNA, the CDR3 is TGCGCCAGCAGCCGTCAGACTAGCGGGAGCTCTTTGTCCCGAAATGAGCAGTTCTTC. Residues: CASSRQTSGSSLSRNEQFF.